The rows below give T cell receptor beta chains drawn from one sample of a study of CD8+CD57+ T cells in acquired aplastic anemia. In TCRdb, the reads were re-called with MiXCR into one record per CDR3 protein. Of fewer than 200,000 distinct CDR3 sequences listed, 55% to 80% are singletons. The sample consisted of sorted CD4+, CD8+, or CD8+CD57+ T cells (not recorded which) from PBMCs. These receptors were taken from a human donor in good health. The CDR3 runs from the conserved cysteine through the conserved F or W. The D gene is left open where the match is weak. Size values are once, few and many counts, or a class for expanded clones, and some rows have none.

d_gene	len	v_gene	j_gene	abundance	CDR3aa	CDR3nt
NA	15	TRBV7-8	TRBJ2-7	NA	CASSLVSGISYEQYF	TGTGCCAGCAGCCTGGTGAGCGGTATCTCCTACGAGCAGTACTTC
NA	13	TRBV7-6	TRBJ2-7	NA	CASSLWAASEQYF	TGTGCCAGCAGCTTATGGGCAGCGAGCGAGCAGTACTTC
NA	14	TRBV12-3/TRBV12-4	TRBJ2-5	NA	CASSGTVGSETQYF	TGTGCCAGCAGTGGGACTGTAGGGTCGGAGACCCAGTACTTC
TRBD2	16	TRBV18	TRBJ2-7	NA	CASSPQEAGGSKEQYF	TGTGCCAGCTCACCCCAAGAAGCGGGAGGGTCGAAAGAGCAGTACTTC
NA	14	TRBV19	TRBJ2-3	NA	CASTSLSGADTQYF	TGTGCCAGTACCTCACTGAGCGGAGCGGATACGCAGTATTTT
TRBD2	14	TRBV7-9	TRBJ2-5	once	CASTPTGGGETQYF	TGTGCCAGCACCCCTACCGGGGGGGGAGAGACCCAGTACTTC
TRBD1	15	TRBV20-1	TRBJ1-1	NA	CSATRGGGKDTEAFF	TGCAGTGCTACCCGGGGAGGGGGCAAGGACACTGAAGCTTTCTTT
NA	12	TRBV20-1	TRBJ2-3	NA	CSAKRSGDTQYF	TGCAGTGCGAAACGTAGCGGAGATACGCAGTATTTT
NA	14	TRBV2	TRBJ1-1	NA	CASSSWGGDTEAFF	TGTGCCAGCAGTTCCTGGGGGGGTGACACTGAAGCTTTCTTT
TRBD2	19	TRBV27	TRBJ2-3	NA	CASSPSGTSGRASTDTQYF	TGTGCCAGCAGTCCCTCCGGGACTAGCGGGAGGGCAAGCACAGATACGCAGTATTTT
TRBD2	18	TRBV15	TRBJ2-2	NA	CATSRGPAGGGGTGELFF	TGTGCCACCAGCAGAGGCCCAGCGGGAGGAGGTGGCACCGGGGAGCTGTTTTTT
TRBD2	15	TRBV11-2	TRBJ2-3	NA	CASSSGLAGTDTQYF	TGTGCCAGCAGCTCGGGACTAGCGGGAACGGATACGCAGTATTTT
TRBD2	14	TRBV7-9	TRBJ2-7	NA	CASSRGLARYEQYF	TGTGCCAGCAGCCGGGGACTAGCTAGGTACGAGCAGTACTTC
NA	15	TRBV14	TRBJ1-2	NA	CASSQDRTANYGYTF	TGTGCCAGCAGCCAAGATCGAACAGCTAACTATGGCTACACCTTC
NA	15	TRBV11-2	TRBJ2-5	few	CASSETILTGETQYF	TGTGCCAGCAGTGAAACTATTCTGACGGGAGAGACCCAGTACTTC
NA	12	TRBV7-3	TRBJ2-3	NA	CASSLSADTQYF	TGTGCCAGCAGCTTAAGCGCAGATACGCAGTATTTT
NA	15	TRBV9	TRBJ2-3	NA	CASSVGVGGQKTQYF	TGTGCCAGCAGCGTAGGAGTTGGGGGGCAGAAGACGCAGTATTTT
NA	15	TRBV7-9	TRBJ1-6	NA	CASTQRVAGDSPLHF	TGTGCCAGCACCCAGAGGGTGGCCGGAGATTCACCCCTCCACTTT
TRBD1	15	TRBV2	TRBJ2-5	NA	CASRGGTGKEETQYF	TGTGCCAGCAGAGGGGGGACAGGGAAAGAAGAGACCCAGTACTTC
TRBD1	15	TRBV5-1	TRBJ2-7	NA	CASSSSRTGTYEQYF	TGCGCCAGCAGCTCAAGTAGGACAGGCACCTACGAGCAGTACTTC
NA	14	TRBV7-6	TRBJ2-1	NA	CASSNIVLTYEQFF	TGTGCCAGCTCAAACATCGTTCTAACCTATGAGCAGTTCTTC
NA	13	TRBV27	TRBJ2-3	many	CASSLDLTDTQYF	TGTGCCAGCAGTTTGGACCTGACAGATACGCAGTATTTT
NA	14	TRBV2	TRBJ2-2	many	CASSESQRAGELFF	TGTGCCAGCAGTGAGTCTCAGCGTGCCGGGGAGCTGTTTTTT
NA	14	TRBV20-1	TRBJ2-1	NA	CSAEAQGIYNEQFF	TGCAGTGCGGAGGCACAGGGAATCTACAATGAGCAGTTCTTC
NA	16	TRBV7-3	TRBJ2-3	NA	CASSVGTATVMDTQYF	TGTGCCAGCAGCGTCGGGACTGCAACTGTGATGGATACGCAGTATTTT
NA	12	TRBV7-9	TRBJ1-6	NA	CASSFPDGRLHF	TGTGCCAGCAGCTTCCCAGACGGGCGGCTCCACTTT
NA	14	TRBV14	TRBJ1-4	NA	CASSQDLGGEKLFF	TGTGCCAGCAGCCAAGACCTAGGCGGAGAAAAACTGTTTTTT
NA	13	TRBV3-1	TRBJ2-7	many	CASSQGTPYEQYF	TGTGCCAGCAGCCAAGGGACTCCCTACGAGCAGTACTTC
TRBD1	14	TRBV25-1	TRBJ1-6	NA	CASRRTGVNSPLHF	TGTGCCAGCAGACGGACAGGGGTTAATTCACCCCTCCACTTT
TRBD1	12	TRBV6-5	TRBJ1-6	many	CATRQGSSPLHF	TGTGCCACCAGACAGGGGAGTTCACCCCTCCACTTT
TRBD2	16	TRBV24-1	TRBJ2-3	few	CATSDLRDGGGDTQYF	TGTGCCACCAGTGATTTGCGAGACGGGGGGGGAGATACGCAGTATTTT
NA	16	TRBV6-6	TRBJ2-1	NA	CASSYPTGGNGNEQFF	TGTGCCAGCAGTTACCCGACAGGTGGGAACGGGAATGAGCAGTTCTTC
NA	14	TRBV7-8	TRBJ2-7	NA	CASSLRPASYEQYF	TGTGCCAGCAGCTTAAGACCCGCCTCCTACGAGCAGTACTTC
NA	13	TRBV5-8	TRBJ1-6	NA	CASSLGRNSPLHF	TGTGCCAGCAGCTTAGGTCGGAATTCACCCCTCCACTTT
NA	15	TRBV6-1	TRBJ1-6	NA	CASSPQTGNNSPLHF	TGTGCCAGCAGTCCCCAGACAGGAAACAATTCACCCCTCCACTTT
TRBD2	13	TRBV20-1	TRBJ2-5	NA	CSARDVTSGDQYF	TGCAGTGCTAGAGATGTGACTAGCGGGGACCAGTACTTC
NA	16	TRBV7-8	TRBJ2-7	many	CASSLPDLTRMGEQYF	TGTGCCAGCAGCCTCCCCGACCTGACGAGAATGGGCGAGCAGTACTTC
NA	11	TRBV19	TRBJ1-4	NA	CASTGDRKLFF	TGTGCCAGTACTGGAGACCGAAAACTGTTTTTT
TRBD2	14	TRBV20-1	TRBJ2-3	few	CSAPLAGVGDTQYF	TGCAGTGCGCCACTAGCGGGAGTAGGGGATACGCAGTATTTT
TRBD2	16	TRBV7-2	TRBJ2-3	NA	CASSLLRAGGPDTQYF	TGTGCCAGCAGCTTGCTTCGAGCGGGAGGGCCGGATACGCAGTATTTT
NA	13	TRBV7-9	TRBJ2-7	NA	CASSLVAGHEQYF	TGTGCCAGCAGCTTGGTCGCTGGTCACGAGCAGTACTTC
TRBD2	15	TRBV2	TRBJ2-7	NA	CASSVTSGGPYEQYF	TGTGCCAGCAGTGTGACTAGCGGGGGACCCTACGAGCAGTACTTC